A single sample is the source of the 9 T cell receptor beta chains below, sequenced in a study of CXCR3-negative and CXCR3-positive naive CD8 T cells. UMI-tagged TRB cDNA libraries were built via 5' RACE. Following a re-call of the 5' RACE reads, TCRdb has one entry per CDR3 protein and lacks DNA. The sample has around 8,400 distinct CDR3 sequences, and its top ten clones hold around 1.1%. Sequencing input: naive CXCR3- CD8+ T cells from blood. Subset in this sample: CD45RO-CCR7+CD27+CD95- naive CD8+ T cells lacking CXCR3 (TNR3-). The source is a human donor in good health. Some clones in this sample may be carry-over from other donors' samples.

This clonotype is called medium-sized based on its frequency. The V call is TRBV14, the J call TRBJ2-3. CDR1 and CDR2 from the germline V gene are SGHDN and FVKESK. This CDR3 is built from 15 residues. The CDR3 reads CASSQEYGGTDTQYF. Variable domain in full (rest from reference TRBV14 and TRBJ2-3): EAGVTQFPSHSVIEKGQTVTLRCDPISGHDNLYWYRRVMGKEIKFLLHFVKESKQDESGMPNNRFLAERTGGTYSTLKVQPAELEDSGVYFCASSQEYGGTDTQYFGPGTRLTVL.

The chain uses TRBV29-1 and TRBJ2-5; the D call of TRBD1 rests on TCRdb alone, since no DNA is present to check it. Germline CDR1 is SQVTM and CDR2 is ANQGSEA. CDR3 size: 13 residues. The CDR3 sequence: CSAWDREAETQYF.

The chain couples TRBV28 to TRBJ2-1; TCRdb designates TRBD2, a call that cannot be tested without DNA. Germline V gene data show CDR1 as MDHEN and CDR2 as SYDVKM. CDR3 size: 16 residues. The CDR3 loop is CASLRVGPSSYNEQFF.

V usage is TRBV29-1 and J usage is TRBJ1-4; TCRdb gives TRBD1 as the D gene, but with no DNA this cannot be confirmed. This CDR3 has 13 residues. The germline V gene encodes CDR1 SQVTM and CDR2 ANQGSEA. The CDR3 here is CSVGAGDNEKLFF.

Its frequency marks this clonotype as medium-sized. The chain joins TRBV29-1 to TRBJ2-2; as DNA is missing, the TRBD1 call by TCRdb cannot be tested. CDR3 size: 12 residues. Germline V gene sequence: CDR1 SQVTM, CDR2 ANQGSEA. The CDR3: CSAELRAGELFF.

The chain joins TRBV29-1 to TRBJ2-1; TCRdb gives TRBD2 as the D gene, but with no DNA this cannot be confirmed. This CDR3 is 15 amino acids long. Germline V lookup: CDR1 SQVTM, CDR2 ANQGSEA. CDR3 loop: CSVELAEGGYNEQFF.

This clonotype is called medium-sized based on its frequency. The chain carries TRBV20-1 and TRBJ2-1; TCRdb's D gene call, TRBD2, goes unchecked for lack of DNA. The CDR3 has 16 amino acids. Per the germline V gene, CDR1 is DFQATT and CDR2 is SNEGSKA (reference sequence). CDR3 sequence reads: CSASWPGLSTPNEQFF.

The chain has TRBV29-1 and TRBJ1-2; absent DNA, TCRdb's TRBD1 call cannot be checked. The germline V gene encodes CDR1 SQVTM and CDR2 ANQGSEA. The CDR3 runs 12 residues. The CDR3 loop reads CSVPGQGGYYTF.

Judged by frequency, this clonotype is medium-sized. The rearrangement uses TRBV7-3 and TRBJ2-2; TCRdb names TRBD1, which stays unverified in the absence of DNA. Looked up from germline, CDR1 is SGHTA and CDR2 is FQGTGA. The length of the CDR3 is 14 residues. The CDR3 sequence: CASSYSEGTGELFF.